One and the same sample provided the 15 T cell receptor beta chains below, sequenced in a study of shared clonotypes between healthy human individuals. The data were produced by immunoSEQ multiplex PCR, yet TCRdb's version contains in-frame clones alone and is incomplete. The sample has about 1 million clones; around 74% are singletons. The sequenced material came from memory CD4+ T cells sorted from blood. Described subset: CD45RA-negative fraction. The receptors were sampled from a man aged 18 to 29 in good health.

This chain connects TRBV15 to TRBJ1-5; D not certain. Germline-derived CDR1 and CDR2 are LNHNV and YYDKDF (reference sequence). Trimming left V 0 bases short and J 4 bases short, with 10 bases between. The CDR3 extends over 15 amino acids. CDR3 residues: CATSRDRRDNQPQHF. In nucleotides, the CDR3 is TGTGCCACCAGCAGAGACCGCCGGGATAATCAGCCCCAGCATTTT.

The CDR3 DNA reads as TGCAGCGTTGAAGATGGAGGGGGCCACTATGGCTACACCTTC. This translates into CSVEDGGGHYGYTF. The chain links TRBV29-1 to TRBJ1-2; TRBD1 agrees at 7 bases. The CDR3 is 14 amino acids. Trimming took 0 bases from V and 3 from J; bases not matched to a gene: 4. CDR1 is SQVTM and CDR2 is ANQGSEA in the germline V gene.

The chain is built from TRBV5-5 and TRBJ2-5, with 7 bases aligning to TRBD1. CDR1 is SGHKS, CDR2 YYEKEE, per germline (reference sequence). Trimming cost V 5 bases and J 4 bases; bases outside gene matches: 5. The CDR3 runs 13 residues. CDR3 sequence: CASRKTGPETQYF. CDR3 DNA sequence: TGTGCCAGCAGAAAGACAGGGCCAGAGACCCAGTACTTC. Using reference TRBV5-5 and TRBJ2-5 for the parts outside the CDR3, the full variable domain is DAGVTQSPTHLIKTRGQQVTLRCSPISGHKSVSWYQQVLGQGPQFIFQYYEKEERGRGNFPDRFSARQFPNYSSELNVNALLLGDSALYLCASRKTGPETQYFGPGTRLLVL.

The V gene is TRBV18, the J gene TRBJ2-5; no clear D. CDR3 length: 13 amino acids. Germline assignment: CDR1 KGHSH and CDR2 LQKENI. The ends were cut back, 1 base at V and 9 bases at J, with 12 bases in the middle. The CDR3 region is CASSPQRNVPQYF. DNA for the CDR3: TGTGCCAGCTCACCACAGAGAAACGTGCCCCAGTACTTC.

This clone was recorded only once. At one of its ends the junction is not consistent with the germline gene, which may arise from a read error. The genes are TRBV6-6 and TRBJ1-1, with TRBD1 matching over 7 bases. Per germline, CDR1 MNHNY and CDR2 SVGAGI (reference sequence). The CDR3 is 13 amino acids. CDR3 sequence: CASIKQGNAEAFF. CDR3 nucleotides: TGTGCCAGCATTAAACAGGGGAACGCTGAAGCTTTCTTT.

The gene calls are TRBV19 and TRBJ1-5, with D possibly TRBD1 on 5 matching bases. V was cut by 3 bases and J by 0 bases, with 12 bases left in between. Germline V lookup: CDR1 LNHDA, CDR2 SQIVND (reference sequence). There are 16 residues in the CDR3. The CDR3 protein is CASSMWQGGSNQPQHF. The CDR3 DNA sequence: TGTGCCAGTAGTATGTGGCAGGGAGGTAGCAATCAGCCCCAGCATTTT.

This chain joins TRBV18 and TRBJ1-2; 9 bases agree with TRBD1. The V and J ends lost 3 bases and 6 bases, in that order; junction bases with no gene match: 8. The germline V gene encodes CDR1 KGHSH and CDR2 LQKENI. The CDR3 is 15 residues long. For the CDR3, the DNA is TGTGCCAGCTCACCCGCGGGGACAGGGAATGATGGCTACACCTTC. This translates into CASSPAGTGNDGYTF. Variable domain in full (rest from reference TRBV18 and TRBJ1-2): NAGVMQNPRHLVRRRGQEARLRCSPMKGHSHVYWYRQLPEEGLKFMVYLQKENIIDESGMPKERFSAEFPKEGPSILRIQQVVRGDSAAYFCASSPAGTGNDGYTFGSGTRLTVV.

This clone was picked up one time. DNA of the CDR3: TGTGCCAGCACCGTCCGACAGGGTGCCTATGGCTACACCTTC. As protein: CASTVRQGAYGYTF. V usage is TRBV12-1 and J usage is TRBJ1-2; the table gives TRBD1 as D, unverified against the DNA. TRBV12-1 constitutes a pseudogene. The CDR3 consists of 14 residues.

The CDR3 here is CASSFDPGGPYEQYF. The CDR3 DNA reads as TGTGCCAGCAGCTTTGATCCAGGAGGCCCCTACGAGCAGTACTTC. The chain links TRBV5-4 to TRBJ2-7; the D gene is possibly TRBD2 (5 bases). The CDR3 spans 15 residues. From germline, CDR1 is SGHNT and CDR2 YYREEE (reference sequence). V was clipped by 2 bases and J by 2 bases, with 14 bases between them.

The CDR3 protein is CASSPRTGGPEAFF. CDR3 coding DNA: TGTGCCAGCAGCCCCCGAACAGGGGGCCCTGAAGCTTTCTTT. The rearrangement links TRBV7-2 to TRBJ1-1; 9 bases match TRBD1. The CDR3 spans 14 residues. V lost 5 bases and J lost 6; bases outside the gene matches: 7. Germline V CDR1 and CDR2: SGHTA, FQGNSA.

With respect to this clone: A much larger clone is a single base away; this may be a read error. The sample holds other DNA sequences that translate to the same CDR3. This chain links TRBV30 with TRBJ1-4; 8 nucleotides line up with TRBD1. This CDR3 is 14 amino acids long. CDR1 and CDR2 from the germline V gene are GTSNPN and SVGIG (reference sequence). J was trimmed by 2 bases and V by 1 base; bases with no gene match: 0. As DNA, the CDR3 is TGTGCCTGGAGTGGACAGGGGACTAATGAAAAACTGTTTTTT. Translated, it gives CAWSGQGTNEKLFF.

This rearrangement joins TRBV5-1 to TRBJ1-6; 7 nucleotides agree with TRBD1. Germline V gene lookup returns CDR1 SGHRS and CDR2 YFSETQ. This CDR3 region has 15 residues. V lost 3 bases, J lost 6 bases, and 6 bases stayed unmatched. CDR3 DNA sequence: TGCGCCAGCAGCTCCACAGGGGACCCTAATTCACCCCTCCACTTT. Its translation: CASSSTGDPNSPLHF.

A note on this clone: This sample includes further DNA sequences coding for the same CDR3. The chain is built from TRBV9 and TRBJ1-5, with D perhaps matching TRBD1 (5 bases). Trimming shortened V by 2 bases and J by 4 bases, and 13 bases separated the two germline ends. The CDR3 runs 15 residues. Germline-derived CDR1 and CDR2 are SGDLS and YYNGEE. The CDR3 reads CASSVSGTENQPQHF. The CDR3 DNA follows: TGTGCCAGCAGCGTTTCAGGGACGGAGAATCAGCCCCAGCATTTT.

The genes are TRBV5-1 and TRBJ2-7; no clear D gene. The CDR3 loop spans 12 amino acids. Trimming took 7 bases from V and 3 from J, leaving 11 bases between them. CDR1 is SGHRS, CDR2 YFSETQ, per germline. In nucleotides, the CDR3 is TGCGCCAGCCGTGCAGACCACTACGAGCAGTACTTC. Amino acid sequence: CASRADHYEQYF.

The chain carries TRBV4-3 and TRBJ2-2; D perhaps matches TRBD2 (6 bases). V was trimmed by 0 bases and J by 4 bases, leaving 12 bases between them. The CDR3 is made up of 16 amino acids. Germline loops: CDR1 LGHNA, CDR2 YSLEER. For the CDR3, the DNA is TGCGCCAGCAGCCAAGAACCTGGGGGAGGCACCGGGGAGCTGTTTTTT. This gives the protein CASSQEPGGGTGELFF.